This T cell receptor beta chain is drawn from a study of cytomegalovirus exposure and HLA in healthy donors. Study-wide findings and caveats: Upon later analysis, HLA-associated TCR beta chains proved more clonally expanded than other, equally common chains.

The CDR3 loop spans 15 amino acids. CDR1 SGHRS and CDR2 YFSETQ come from the germline V gene. Comment on this clone: Its antigen remains unidentified. At one end, the junction sequence differs from germline, possibly due to a read error.

In the PCR, 60 Vbeta and 13 Jbeta primers were used. Clones were sequenced by immunoSEQ multiplex PCR, and TCRdb holds only the in-frame ones, with some missing. Of about 140,000 clones listed, approximately 71% are singletons. Participants comprised healthy donors of bone marrow. Each donor was nominally healthy when sampled (though unrecorded immune exposures were likely). V gene TRBV5-1 combines with J gene TRBJ2-1, with TRBD1 identical over 8 bases. Sequenced material: PBMCs. The sequence was collected from a man aged 35 to 55 in good health and CMV-seronegative. The CDR3 DNA reads TGCGCCAGCAACAGGGGGATAAGCTCCTACAATGAGCCGTTCTTC. Translation gives CASNRGISSYNEPFF.